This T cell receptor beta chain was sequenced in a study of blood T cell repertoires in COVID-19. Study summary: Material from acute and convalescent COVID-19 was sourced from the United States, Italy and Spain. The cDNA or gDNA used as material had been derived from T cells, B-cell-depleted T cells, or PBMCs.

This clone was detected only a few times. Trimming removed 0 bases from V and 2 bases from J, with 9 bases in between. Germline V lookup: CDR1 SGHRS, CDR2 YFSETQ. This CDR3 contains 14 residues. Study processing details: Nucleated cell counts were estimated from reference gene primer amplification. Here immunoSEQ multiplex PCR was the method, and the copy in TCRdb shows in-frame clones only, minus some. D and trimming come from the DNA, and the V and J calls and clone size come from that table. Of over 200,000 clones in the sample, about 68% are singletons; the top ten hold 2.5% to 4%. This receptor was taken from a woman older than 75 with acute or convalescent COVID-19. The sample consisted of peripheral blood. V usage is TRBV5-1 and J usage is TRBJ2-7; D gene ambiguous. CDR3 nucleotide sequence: TGCGCCAGCAGCTTGGACACAACCACCTACGAGCAGTACTTC. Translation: CASSLDTTTYEQYF.